Listed below are T cell receptor beta chains from one sample, sequenced in a study of neurological immune-mediated disorders. TCRdb called the 5' RACE reads again in MiXCR, with one record for every CDR3 protein. The table shows about 41,000 distinct CDR3 sequences, with 12% occurring only once. Specimen: PBMCs. All receptors derive from a female donor in good health. Both conserved end residues are part of each CDR3. The D gene is left open where the match is weak. Not every row has a clone size; where given, it reads once, few, many or a size class.

v_call	d_call	j_call	clone_size	cdr3_nt	cdr3_aa
TRBV12-3/TRBV12-4	TRBD2	TRBJ2-3	many	TGTGCCAACGCGGAGCGGGACGGCCGCACAGATACGCAGTATTTT	CANAERDGRTDTQYF
TRBV20-1	-	TRBJ1-1	-	TGCAGTGCTAGAGATATCATCCAGGGTCAGAACACTGAAGCTTTCTTT	CSARDIIQGQNTEAFF
TRBV21-1	-	TRBJ1-4	many	TGTGCCAGCAGCAAAAGGGACTACAGGGCCGGTAATGAAAAACTGTTTTTT	CASSKRDYRAGNEKLFF
TRBV9	-	TRBJ2-1	many	TGTGCCAGCAGCCCAAGGCTGGGCCAATACAATGAGCAGTTCTTC	CASSPRLGQYNEQFF
TRBV5-1	TRBD2	TRBJ2-5	many	TGCGCCAGCAGCACGGGACTAGCGGGAGGGCCGGGGGAGACCCAGTACTTC	CASSTGLAGGPGETQYF
TRBV15	TRBD2	TRBJ2-2	many	TGTGCCACCAGCAGAGATGGGGGGGGACTAGCGGGAGTACGGCGTACCGGGGAGCTGTTTTTT	CATSRDGGGLAGVRRTGELFF
TRBV25-1	-	TRBJ1-6	many	TGTGCCAGCAGTGATGAAGGCCATTCACCCCTCCACTTT	CASSDEGHSPLHF
TRBV5-6	TRBD1	TRBJ1-1	many	TGTGCCAGCAGCTGGAGGGACAGGGGCGAAGCTTTCTTT	CASSWRDRGEAFF
TRBV11-2	TRBD1	TRBJ1-2	many	TGTGCCAGCAGGGGACAGGGGGCGCAATTTTATGGCTACACCTTC	CASRGQGAQFYGYTF
TRBV25-1	TRBD2	TRBJ2-7	many	TGTGCCAGCAGTGCCCCCCCCCCTAGCGGGAGGGAGTACGAGCAGTACTTC	CASSAPPPSGREYEQYF
TRBV20-1	-	TRBJ2-1	many	TGCAGTGCTAGAGACCTACAGGGAGAGCTCAATGAGCAGTTCTTC	CSARDLQGELNEQFF
TRBV3-1	TRBD2	TRBJ2-1	-	TGTGCCAGCAGCCGGACTAGCGGGGGGGCATATGAGCAGTTCTTC	CASSRTSGGAYEQFF
TRBV10-1	TRBD2	TRBJ2-3	many	TGCGCCAGCAGTGATGCCCTAGCGGGGGGCACAGATACGCAGTATTTT	CASSDALAGGTDTQYF
TRBV6-5	-	TRBJ2-2	many	TGTGCCACCACCGACGGAGATACGAACACCGGGGAGCTGTTTTTT	CATTDGDTNTGELFF
TRBV20-1	TRBD1	TRBJ2-7	many	TGCAGTGCTAGAGCGGGACAGCGACTCTACGAGCAGTACTTC	CSARAGQRLYEQYF
TRBV5-1	TRBD2	TRBJ2-7	many	TGCGCCAGCAGCCCGGGCGCGGGGGGTTCCTACGAGCAGTACTTC	CASSPGAGGSYEQYF
TRBV3-1	-	TRBJ2-7	many	TGTGCCAGCAGCCAAGCCCGAAGCTCCTACGAGCAGTACTTC	CASSQARSSYEQYF
TRBV20-1	TRBD1	TRBJ2-7	many	TGCAGTGCCACAAGAGCCGGGACAGGGATCTACGAGCAGTACTTC	CSATRAGTGIYEQYF
TRBV9	-	TRBJ2-2	many	TGTGCCAGCAGCGCGTTGAGCGGGGAGCTGTTTTTT	CASSALSGELFF
TRBV6-5	TRBD1	TRBJ1-1	many	TGTGCCAGCAGTTACGCAGGGGGCGGCACTGAAGCTTTCTTT	CASSYAGGGTEAFF
TRBV10-3	TRBD1	TRBJ1-2	many	TGTGCCATCAGTGGCGGGGGAGGGGGCGACTATGGCTACACCTTC	CAISGGGGGDYGYTF
TRBV10-2	-	TRBJ2-1	-	TGCGCCAGCAGCCAAGTGGTTTTTAGCTCCTACAATGAGCAGTTCTTC	CASSQVVFSSYNEQFF
TRBV7-3	-	TRBJ1-1	many	TGTGCCAGCAGCGCAGAGAACACTGAAGCTTTCTTT	CASSAENTEAFF
TRBV2	TRBD1	TRBJ2-5	many	TGTGCCAGCAGTGAGGGGTGGACAGGGGGGTCGGCTAGCGGACGAGAGACCCAGTACTTC	CASSEGWTGGSASGRETQYF
TRBV18	-	TRBJ1-3	many	TGTGCCAGCTCCTCCGCCGAGGGGAGGACTGGAAACACCATATATTTT	CASSSAEGRTGNTIYF
TRBV4-2	-	TRBJ1-1	many	TGTGCCAGCAGCCAAGTGGATGGGTACGGCTGGAACACTGAAGCTTTCTTT	CASSQVDGYGWNTEAFF
TRBV5-1	-	TRBJ2-2	many	TGCGCCAGCAGCTTGGGCGGGACTGCCACCGGGGAGCTGTTTTTT	CASSLGGTATGELFF
TRBV29-1	TRBD2	TRBJ2-3	many	TGCAGCCCGACCGAGCGGGAGGGGCGGGATACGCAGTATTTT	CSPTEREGRDTQYF
TRBV7-2	TRBD1	TRBJ1-3	many	TGTGCCAGCAGCCCACTACCTCGGACAGGGGAAAGGAACACCATATATTTT	CASSPLPRTGERNTIYF
TRBV5-1	-	TRBJ1-1	-	TGCGCCAGCAGCTCCCAGGGTGGGAACACCGAAGCTTCCTTT	CASSSQGGNTEASF
TRBV20-1	-	TRBJ2-3	few	TGCAGTGCTAGTACTATGGATACGCAGTATTTT	CSASTMDTQYF
TRBV20-1	-	TRBJ2-3	many	TGCAGTGCTTTAGCGGCCCTCGGCACAGATACGCAGTATTTT	CSALAALGTDTQYF
TRBV20-1	TRBD1	TRBJ2-1	many	TGCAGTGCTAGCAATCCGGGACAGAGCTCCTACAATGAGCAGTTCTTC	CSASNPGQSSYNEQFF
TRBV12-3/TRBV12-4	TRBD2	TRBJ2-3	-	TGTGCCAGCAGGGTGACTAGCGGGAGTCACGATTTT	CASRVTSGSHDF
TRBV18	-	TRBJ2-2	many	TGTGCCAGCTCACCAGGGGGGAACACCGGGGAGCTGTTTTTT	CASSPGGNTGELFF
TRBV11-2	-	TRBJ2-5	many	TGTGCCAGCAGCTTAGATGCTAGCTGGGAGACCCAGTACTTC	CASSLDASWETQYF
TRBV4-1	-	TRBJ2-3	many	TGCGCCAGTCATGGGGGGGGCCTAGATACGCAGTATTTT	CASHGGGLDTQYF
TRBV6-5	-	TRBJ2-7	many	TGTGCCAGCAGTCTCTCGGGACACATCTCCTACGAGCAGTACTTC	CASSLSGHISYEQYF
TRBV5-1	TRBD2	TRBJ2-3	many	TGCGCCAGCAGCTTGTTACCTAGCGGGGGGGCTAGCACAGATACGCAGTATTTT	CASSLLPSGGASTDTQYF
TRBV20-1	-	TRBJ1-2	-	TGCAGTGCTAGAGTACCGGGGGCCAGGGAAGGCTACACCTTC	CSARVPGAREGYTF
TRBV6-2/TRBV6-3	TRBD1	TRBJ1-1	many	TGTGCCAGCAGTTACCCGGACAGGGCGAACACTGAAGCTTTCTTT	CASSYPDRANTEAFF
TRBV11-2	-	TRBJ1-5	many	TGTGCCAGCAGCCGCAGTTGGGATCAGCCCCAGCATTTT	CASSRSWDQPQHF
TRBV6-5	TRBD1	TRBJ1-3	many	TGTGCCAGCAGTCGACAGGGGATGGAAAACACCATATATTTT	CASSRQGMENTIYF
TRBV12-2	-	TRBJ2-7	-	TGTGCAAGTCGCTTGGGTCCGGGACAACGCCCACAAGAGCAGTACTTC	CASRLGPGQRPQEQYF
TRBV7-6	TRBD1	TRBJ1-6	many	TGTGCCAGCAGCTTAGGGGACAGGGGAGTTTCACCCCTCCACTTT	CASSLGDRGVSPLHF